Listed below are T cell receptor beta chains from one sample, sequenced in a study of T cell repertoires in cytomegalovirus infection. TCRdb passed the reads through MiXCR, listing each CDR3 protein once. The sample has about 130,000 distinct CDR3 sequences, 20% to 30% seen once; the top ten hold roughly 35%. Antigens for these TCRs are unknown. Sample: PBMCs, sequenced either directly or after in vitro stimulation (not recorded which). The source is a human donor in good health (CMV status not recorded). Some clones in this sample may be carry-over from other donors' samples. Each CDR3 is given with its conserved first and last residue. A D gene is named only where the DNA matches it firmly. Clone sizes are given selectively: once, few, many, or a class where the clone is expanded.

j_gene,abundance,d_gene,len,v_gene,CDR3aa,CDR3nt
TRBJ2-3,many,TRBD2,16,TRBV7-8,CAVRGWIAGPTDTQYF,TGTGCCGTACGGGGATGGATAGCGGGGCCTACAGATACGCAGTATTTT
TRBJ1-5,many,NA,15,TRBV7-2,CASSLGQSSNQPQHF,TGTGCCAGCAGCTTGGGGCAGTCGAGCAATCAGCCCCAGCATTTT
TRBJ2-5,NA,TRBD1,14,TRBV5-4,CASSTRTGRETQYF,TGTGCCAGCAGCACCAGGACAGGGCGAGAGACCCAGTACTTC
TRBJ2-5,once,TRBD2,17,TRBV24-1,CATSDFHGGRARETQYF,TGTGCCACCAGTGATTTTCATGGCGGGAGGGCCAGAGAGACCCAGTACTTC
TRBJ2-3,few,TRBD2,16,TRBV7-2,CASSLRAGGHTDTQYF,TGTGCCAGCAGCTTACGAGCGGGAGGTCATACAGATACGCAGTATTTT
TRBJ2-1,many,NA,16,TRBV7-6,CASSTIRVLSDNEQFF,TGTGCCAGCAGCACCATCCGGGTCCTATCCGACAATGAGCAGTTCTTC
TRBJ2-5,NA,TRBD1,15,TRBV7-8,CASSSDTGEQETQYF,TGTGCCAGCAGCTCGGACACAGGGGAACAAGAGACCCAGTACTTC
TRBJ2-5,many,TRBD2,19,TRBV7-8,CASRTGTRLAGGPRETQYF,TGTGCCAGCAGGACGGGAACCAGACTAGCGGGAGGGCCACGGGAGACCCAGTACTTC
TRBJ2-1,many,NA,13,TRBV19,CASKDRRYNEQFF,TGTGCCAGTAAGGACAGACGTTACAATGAGCAGTTCTTC
TRBJ1-5,few,TRBD1,14,TRBV7-6,CASSSAGGNQPQHF,TGTGCCAGCAGCTCCGCAGGGGGAAATCAGCCCCAGCATTTT
TRBJ2-4,few,NA,16,TRBV7-6,CASSLGALGAKNIQYF,TGTGCCAGCAGCTTAGGGGCCCTGGGGGCCAAAAACATTCAGTACTTC
TRBJ2-5,few,NA,15,TRBV2,CASSDLLSRTETQYF,TGTGCCAGCAGTGACCTTCTATCCCGTACCGAGACCCAGTACTTC
TRBJ2-1,NA,NA,14,TRBV2,CASTPQGLYNEQFF,TGTGCCAGCACCCCACAGGGTCTTTACAATGAGCAGTTCTTC
TRBJ2-3,many,TRBD2,17,TRBV7-8,CASSPGTSGFSTDTQYF,TGTGCCAGCAGCCCCGGGACTAGCGGGTTTAGCACAGATACGCAGTATTTT
TRBJ2-5,NA,NA,15,TRBV12-3/TRBV12-4,CASSFGAASGETQYF,TGTGCCAGCAGTTTCGGAGCCGCTTCCGGCGAGACCCAGTACTTC
TRBJ1-2,NA,NA,16,TRBV20-1,CSAPTQAGRVNYGYTF,TGCAGTGCCCCGACCCAGGCAGGGAGGGTTAACTATGGCTACACCTTC
TRBJ2-3,NA,NA,14,TRBV7-9,CASSLLSTSDTQYF,TGTGCCAGCAGCTTATTGTCCACTTCAGATACGCAGTATTTT
TRBJ1-3,many,NA,13,TRBV12-3/TRBV12-4,CASSFLSGNTIYF,TGTGCCAGCAGTTTTTTATCTGGAAACACCATATATTTT
TRBJ1-5,many,TRBD1,15,TRBV7-8,CASSYWTGTNQPQHF,TGTGCCAGCAGCTACTGGACAGGAACTAATCAGCCCCAGCATTTT
TRBJ2-7,many,TRBD2,17,TRBV7-8,CASSSETSGRRPYEQYF,TGTGCCAGCAGCTCGGAGACTAGCGGGAGGAGGCCCTACGAGCAGTACTTC
TRBJ2-2,NA,NA,17,TRBV4-2,CASSQEVGPLNTGELFF,TGTGCCAGCAGCCAAGAGGTCGGACCCTTGAACACCGGGGAGCTGTTTTTT
TRBJ1-5,NA,NA,14,TRBV28,CASSFLDSDQPQHF,TGTGCCAGCAGTTTCCTGGACTCAGATCAGCCCCAGCATTTT
TRBJ2-1,few,TRBD1,17,TRBV6-2/TRBV6-3,CASSHPGTGGTYNEQFF,TGTGCCAGCAGTCACCCCGGGACAGGGGGCACCTACAATGAGCAGTTCTTC
TRBJ1-4,few,NA,16,TRBV20-1,CSATPFIRATNEKLFF,TGCAGTGCTACTCCTTTCATCCGTGCAACTAATGAAAAACTGTTTTTT
TRBJ1-4,NA,NA,15,TRBV2,CASVGQGLSNEKLFF,TGTGCCAGCGTAGGTCAGGGGCTGTCTAATGAAAAACTGTTTTTT
TRBJ2-5,NA,NA,12,TRBV7-2,CASDRDQETQYF,TGTGCCAGTGACCGGGATCAAGAGACCCAGTACTTC
TRBJ1-5,NA,TRBD1,18,TRBV3-1,CASSQGHSGQGTNQPQHF,TGTGCCAGCAGCCAAGGGCACTCAGGACAGGGGACCAATCAGCCCCAGCATTTT
TRBJ2-1,many,NA,17,TRBV6-1,CASSSPRPGSSYNEQFF,TGTGCCAGCAGTTCCCCCCGGCCGGGAAGCTCCTACAATGAGCAGTTCTTC
TRBJ2-5,many,NA,14,TRBV28,CASSSGTVKETQYF,TGTGCCAGCAGTTCAGGGACTGTTAAAGAGACCCAGTACTTC
TRBJ2-5,many,NA,17,TRBV7-2,CASSLFSPRGVGETQYF,TGTGCCAGCAGCTTATTTTCCCCCAGGGGGGTAGGAGAGACCCAGTACTTC
TRBJ2-3,few,TRBD2,17,TRBV6-2/TRBV6-3,CASSSPRGLADTDTQYF,TGTGCCAGCAGTTCTCCCCGTGGACTAGCGGATACAGATACGCAGTATTTT
TRBJ1-1,NA,NA,14,TRBV5-1,CASSPRWGWSEAFF,TGCGCCAGCAGCCCCCGATGGGGTTGGTCTGAAGCTTTCTTT
TRBJ2-4,NA,NA,16,TRBV4-3,CASSQDPQRAKNIQYF,TGCGCCAGCAGCCAAGATCCCCAGAGGGCCAAAAACATTCAGTACTTC
TRBJ2-2,many,NA,17,TRBV7-2,CASSPLGRTTNTGELFF,TGTGCCAGCAGCCCTCTTGGCAGGACTACCAACACCGGGGAGCTGTTTTTT
TRBJ2-5,NA,TRBD2,15,TRBV7-7,CASSLGLAGQETQYF,TGTGCCAGCAGCTTGGGACTAGCGGGGCAAGAGACCCAGTACTTC
TRBJ2-1,few,TRBD2,15,TRBV12-3/TRBV12-4,CASSLIGLASNEQFF,TGTGCCAGCAGTTTAATAGGACTAGCATCCAATGAGCAGTTCTTC
TRBJ1-3,NA,NA,15,TRBV7-3,CASSLTAGTGNTIYF,TGTGCCAGCAGCTTAACAGCCGGGACTGGAAACACCATATATTTT
TRBJ2-6,NA,TRBD2,17,TRBV27,CASSLLAGASGANVLTF,TGTGCCAGCAGCCTCCTAGCGGGAGCGTCAGGGGCCAACGTCCTGACTTTC
TRBJ2-1,NA,TRBD2,15,TRBV20-1,CSARDPAGGWVEQFF,TGCAGTGCTAGAGATCCCGCGGGAGGATGGGTTGAGCAGTTCTTC
TRBJ2-1,few,TRBD2,16,TRBV4-1,CASSQALADNYNEQFF,TGCGCCAGCAGCCAAGCACTAGCGGATAACTACAATGAGCAGTTCTTC
TRBJ2-7,few,TRBD1,14,TRBV6-6,CASRPGQGSYEQYF,TGTGCCAGCAGGCCGGGACAGGGCTCCTACGAGCAGTACTTC